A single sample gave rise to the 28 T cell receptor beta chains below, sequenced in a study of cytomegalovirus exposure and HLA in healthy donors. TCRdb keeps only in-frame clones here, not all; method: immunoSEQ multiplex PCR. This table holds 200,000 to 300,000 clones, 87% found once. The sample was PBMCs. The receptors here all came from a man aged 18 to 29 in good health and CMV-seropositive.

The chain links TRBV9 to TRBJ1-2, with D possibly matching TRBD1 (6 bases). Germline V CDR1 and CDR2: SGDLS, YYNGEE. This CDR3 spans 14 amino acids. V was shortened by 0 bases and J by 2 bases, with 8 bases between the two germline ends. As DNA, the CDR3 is TGTGCCAGCAGCGTAGGGACAGACAACTATGGCTACACCTTC. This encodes CASSVGTDNYGYTF.

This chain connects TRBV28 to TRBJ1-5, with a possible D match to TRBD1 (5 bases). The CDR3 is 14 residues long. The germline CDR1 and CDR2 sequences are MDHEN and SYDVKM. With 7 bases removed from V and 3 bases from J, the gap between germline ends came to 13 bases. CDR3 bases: TGTGCCAGCACCCGAGGGGACGCCAATCAGCCCCAGCATTTT. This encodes CASTRGDANQPQHF.

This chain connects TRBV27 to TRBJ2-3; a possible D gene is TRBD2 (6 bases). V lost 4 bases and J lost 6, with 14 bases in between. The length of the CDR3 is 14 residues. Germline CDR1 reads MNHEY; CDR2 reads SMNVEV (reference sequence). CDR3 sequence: CASSSRGLSDTQYF. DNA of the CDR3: TGTGCCAGCAGTTCCCGGGGGTTGAGTGATACGCAGTATTTT.

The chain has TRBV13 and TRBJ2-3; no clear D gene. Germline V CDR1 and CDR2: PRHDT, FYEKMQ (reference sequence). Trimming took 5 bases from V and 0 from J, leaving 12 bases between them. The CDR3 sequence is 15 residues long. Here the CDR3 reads CASSPNRASTDTQYF. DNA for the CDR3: TGTGCCAGCAGCCCGAACCGGGCCAGCACAGATACGCAGTATTTT.

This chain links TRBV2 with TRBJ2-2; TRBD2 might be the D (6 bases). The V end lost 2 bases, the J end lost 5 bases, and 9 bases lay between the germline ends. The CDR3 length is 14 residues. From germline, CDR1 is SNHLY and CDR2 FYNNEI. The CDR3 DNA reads TGTGCCAGCAGTGAAAGGCGGGAAACCGGGGAGCTGTTTTTT. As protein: CASSERRETGELFF.

In DNA form, the CDR3 reads TGTGCCTGGAGTGTAAGTCTCAGCCACGAGCAGTACTTC. Protein product: CAWSVSLSHEQYF. The chain has TRBV30 and TRBJ2-7; D unresolved. The germline V gene has CDR1 GTSNPN and CDR2 SVGIG (reference sequence). Trimming cost V 0 bases and J 5 bases, with 11 bases left between them. This CDR3 is built from 13 residues.

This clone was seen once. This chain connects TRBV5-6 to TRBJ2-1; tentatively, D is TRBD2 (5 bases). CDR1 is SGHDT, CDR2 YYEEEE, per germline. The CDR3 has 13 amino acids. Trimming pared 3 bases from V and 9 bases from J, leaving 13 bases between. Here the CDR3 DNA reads TGTGCCAGCAGCTGGGCCCCGAGCGGTGAGCAGTTCTTC. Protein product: CASSWAPSGEQFF.

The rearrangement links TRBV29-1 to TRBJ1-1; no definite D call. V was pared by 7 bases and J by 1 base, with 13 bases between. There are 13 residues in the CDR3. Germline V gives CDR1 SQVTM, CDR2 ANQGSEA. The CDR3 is CSATSGRNTEAFF. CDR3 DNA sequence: TGCAGCGCAACAAGTGGAAGGAACACTGAAGCTTTCTTT.

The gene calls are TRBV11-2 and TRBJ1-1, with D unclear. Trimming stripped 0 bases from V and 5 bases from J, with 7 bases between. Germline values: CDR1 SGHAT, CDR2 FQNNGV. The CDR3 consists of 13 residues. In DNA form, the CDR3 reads TGTGCCAGCAGCTTAGATATAGGGACTGAAGCTTTCTTT. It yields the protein CASSLDIGTEAFF. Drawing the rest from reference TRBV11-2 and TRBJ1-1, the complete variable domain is EAGVAQSPRYKIIEKRQSVAFWCNPISGHATLYWYQQILGQGPKLLIQFQNNGVVDDSQLPKDRFSAERLKGVDSTLKIQPAKLEDSAVYLCASSLDIGTEAFFGQGTRLTVV.

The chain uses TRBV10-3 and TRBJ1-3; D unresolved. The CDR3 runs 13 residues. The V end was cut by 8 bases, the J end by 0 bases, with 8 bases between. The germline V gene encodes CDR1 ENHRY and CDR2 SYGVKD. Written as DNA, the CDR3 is TGTGCCATCCTTCATCCCTCTGGAAACACCATATATTTT. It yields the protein CAILHPSGNTIYF.

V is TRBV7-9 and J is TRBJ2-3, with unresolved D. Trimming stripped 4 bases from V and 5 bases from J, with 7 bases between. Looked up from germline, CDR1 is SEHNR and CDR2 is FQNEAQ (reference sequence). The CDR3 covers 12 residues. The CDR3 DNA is TGTGCCAGCAGCTATGGGGTAGATACGCAGTATTTT. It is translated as CASSYGVDTQYF.

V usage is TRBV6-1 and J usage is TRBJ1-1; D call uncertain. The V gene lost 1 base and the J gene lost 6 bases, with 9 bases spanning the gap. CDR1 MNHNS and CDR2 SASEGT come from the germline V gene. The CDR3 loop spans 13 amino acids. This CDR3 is CASSEVGKSEAFF. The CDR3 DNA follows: TGTGCCAGCAGTGAAGTAGGGAAATCTGAAGCTTTCTTT.

The CDR3 coding sequence is TGTGCCAGCTCACCTTGGGGGATTAACTATGGCTACACCTTC. The encoded protein is CASSPWGINYGYTF. The rearrangement links TRBV18 to TRBJ1-2; tentatively, D is TRBD1 (5 bases). Trimming took off 3 bases at V and 1 base at J, with 9 bases between the two ends. Germline-derived CDR1 and CDR2 are KGHSH and LQKENI. This CDR3 has 14 residues.

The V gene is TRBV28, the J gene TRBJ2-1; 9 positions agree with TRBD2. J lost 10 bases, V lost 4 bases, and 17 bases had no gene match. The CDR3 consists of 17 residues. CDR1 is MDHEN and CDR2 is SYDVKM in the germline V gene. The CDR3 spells CASSSIWSSGRMDEQFF. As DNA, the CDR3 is TGTGCCAGCAGTTCAATCTGGAGTAGCGGGAGAATGGACGAGCAGTTCTTC.

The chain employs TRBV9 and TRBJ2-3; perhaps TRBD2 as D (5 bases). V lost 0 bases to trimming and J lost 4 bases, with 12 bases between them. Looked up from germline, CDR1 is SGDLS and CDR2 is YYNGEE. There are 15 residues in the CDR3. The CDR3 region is CASSVGSGEPDTQYF. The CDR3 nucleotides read TGTGCCAGCAGCGTAGGGTCCGGGGAACCAGATACGCAGTATTTT.

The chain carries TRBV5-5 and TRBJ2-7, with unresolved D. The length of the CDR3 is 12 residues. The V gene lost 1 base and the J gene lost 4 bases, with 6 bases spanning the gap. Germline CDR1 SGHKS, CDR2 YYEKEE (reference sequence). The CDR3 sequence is CASSLPGYEQYF. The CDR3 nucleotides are TGTGCCAGCAGCTTGCCTGGGTACGAGCAGTACTTC.

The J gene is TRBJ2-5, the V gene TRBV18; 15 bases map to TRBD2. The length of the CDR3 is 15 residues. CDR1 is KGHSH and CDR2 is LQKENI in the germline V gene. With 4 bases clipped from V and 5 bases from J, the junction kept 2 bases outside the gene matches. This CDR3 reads CASSRTSGRDETQYF. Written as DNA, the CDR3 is TGTGCCAGCTCACGGACTAGCGGGAGGGATGAGACCCAGTACTTC.

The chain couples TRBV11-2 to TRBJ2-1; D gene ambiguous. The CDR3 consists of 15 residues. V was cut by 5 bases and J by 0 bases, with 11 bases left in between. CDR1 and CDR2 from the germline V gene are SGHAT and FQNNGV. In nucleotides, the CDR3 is TGTGCCAGCAGCCTCGGGCCCGGCTCCTACAATGAGCAGTTCTTC. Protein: CASSLGPGSYNEQFF.

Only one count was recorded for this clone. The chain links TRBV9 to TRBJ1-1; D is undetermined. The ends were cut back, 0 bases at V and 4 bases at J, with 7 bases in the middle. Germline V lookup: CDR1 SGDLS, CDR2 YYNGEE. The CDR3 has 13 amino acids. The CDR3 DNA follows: TGTGCCAGCAGCGTAGCGGTCGGCACTGAAGCTTTCTTT. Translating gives CASSVAVGTEAFF.

The DNA of the CDR3 is TGTGCCACCAGCAGAGATCTGACTAGCGGGAGGGCCGTGAATGAGCAGTTCTTC. This sequence encodes CATSRDLTSGRAVNEQFF. The chain joins TRBV15 to TRBJ2-1, with TRBD2 matching 14 bases. In germline, CDR1 is LNHNV, CDR2 YYDKDF (reference sequence). The length of the CDR3 is 18 residues. The V and J ends lost 0 bases and 7 bases, in that order; junction bases with no gene match: 8.

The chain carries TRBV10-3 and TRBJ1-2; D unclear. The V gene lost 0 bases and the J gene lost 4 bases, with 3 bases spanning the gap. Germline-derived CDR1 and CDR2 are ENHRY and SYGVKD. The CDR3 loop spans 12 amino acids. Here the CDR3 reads CAISESSYGYTF. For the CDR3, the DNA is TGTGCCATCAGTGAGTCTTCCTATGGCTACACCTTC.

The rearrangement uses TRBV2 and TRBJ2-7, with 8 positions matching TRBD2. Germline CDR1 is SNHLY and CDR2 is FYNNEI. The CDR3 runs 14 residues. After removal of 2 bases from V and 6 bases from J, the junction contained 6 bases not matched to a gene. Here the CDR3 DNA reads TGTGCCAGCAGTGAAACGCGGGGGGTAGGCGAGCAGTACTTC. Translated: CASSETRGVGEQYF.

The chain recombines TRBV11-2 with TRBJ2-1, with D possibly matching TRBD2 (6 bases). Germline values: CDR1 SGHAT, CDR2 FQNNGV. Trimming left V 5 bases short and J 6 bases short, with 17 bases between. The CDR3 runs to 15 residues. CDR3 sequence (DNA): TGTGCCAGCAGCCAGAGATCCCGGGGGTCCAATGAGCAGTTCTTC. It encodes CASSQRSRGSNEQFF.

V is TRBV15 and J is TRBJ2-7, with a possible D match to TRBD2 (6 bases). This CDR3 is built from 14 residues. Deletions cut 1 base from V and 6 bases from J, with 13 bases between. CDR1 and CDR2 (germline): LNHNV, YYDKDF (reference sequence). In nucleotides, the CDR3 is TGTGCCACCAGCAGAGGCGGGGTACGGCTCGAGCAGTACTTC. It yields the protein CATSRGGVRLEQYF.

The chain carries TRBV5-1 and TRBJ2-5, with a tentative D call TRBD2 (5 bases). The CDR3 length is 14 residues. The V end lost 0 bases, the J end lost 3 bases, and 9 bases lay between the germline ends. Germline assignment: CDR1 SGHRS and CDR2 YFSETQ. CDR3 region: CASSLGGPKETQYF. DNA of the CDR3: TGCGCCAGCAGCTTGGGAGGGCCGAAAGAGACCCAGTACTTC.

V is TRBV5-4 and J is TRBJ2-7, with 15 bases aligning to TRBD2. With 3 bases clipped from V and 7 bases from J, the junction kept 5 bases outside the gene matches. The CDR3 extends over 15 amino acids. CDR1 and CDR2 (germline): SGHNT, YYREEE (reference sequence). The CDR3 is CASSSSGTSGREQYF. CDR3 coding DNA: TGTGCCAGCAGCTCCTCCGGGACTAGCGGGAGGGAGCAGTACTTC.

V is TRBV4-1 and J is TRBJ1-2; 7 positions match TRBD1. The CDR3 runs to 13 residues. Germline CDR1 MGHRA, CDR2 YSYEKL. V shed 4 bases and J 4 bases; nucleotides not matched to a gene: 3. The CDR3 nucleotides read TGCGCCAGCAGCCCCACAGGGGCCTATGGCTACACCTTC. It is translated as CASSPTGAYGYTF.

The DNA for the CDR3 is TGCAGCGGGATCTGGTCCTACGAGCAGTACTTC. Amino acid sequence: CSGIWSYEQYF. The chain is built from TRBV29-1 and TRBJ2-7; D remains unclear. Germline V CDR1 and CDR2: SQVTM, ANQGSEA. The CDR3 has 11 residues. V lost 7 bases to trimming and J lost 1 base, with 8 bases between them.